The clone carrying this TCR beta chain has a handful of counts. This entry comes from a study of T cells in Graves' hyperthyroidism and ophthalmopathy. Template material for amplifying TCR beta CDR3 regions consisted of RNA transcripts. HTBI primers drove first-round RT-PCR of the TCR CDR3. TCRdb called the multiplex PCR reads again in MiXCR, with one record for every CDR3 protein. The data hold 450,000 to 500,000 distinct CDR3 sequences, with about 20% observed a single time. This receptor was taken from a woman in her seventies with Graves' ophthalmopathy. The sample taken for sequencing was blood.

CDR3 DNA sequence: TGTGCCATCAACGGACCGGGACAGGCCGGCTACACCTTC. Amino acids: CAINGPGQAGYTF. The chain combines TRBV10-3 with TRBJ1-2; TRBD1 aligns across 8 bases. Looked up from germline, CDR1 is ENHRY and CDR2 is SYGVKD. This CDR3 has 13 amino acids. The V segment lost 7 bases and the J segment 8 bases; nucleotides outside the gene matches: 9.